This T cell receptor (beta chain) was captured by sequencing in a study of T cell repertoires in cytomegalovirus infection. TCRdb re-called the reads with MiXCR, one entry per CDR3 protein. Of about a million distinct CDR3 sequences listed, about 33% are singletons. V dropped 2 bases and J dropped 6; count of bases not matched to a gene: 2. In germline, CDR1 is SGHKS, CDR2 YYEKEE (reference sequence). The CDR3 contains 14 residues. This clonotype was seen many times. Its target is unknown. Sample: cultured CD8+ T cells from PBMCs, taken from culture after CMV antigen stimulation. This chain uses TRBV5-5 with TRBJ1-5, with 10 positions matching TRBD1. The TCR sequence derives from a human donor in good health (CMV status not recorded). Some clones in this sample may be carry-over from other donors' samples. For the CDR3, the DNA is TGTGCCAGCAGCTTTCGGGACAGGGGTCAGCCCCAGCATTTT. Protein sequence: CASSFRDRGQPQHF.